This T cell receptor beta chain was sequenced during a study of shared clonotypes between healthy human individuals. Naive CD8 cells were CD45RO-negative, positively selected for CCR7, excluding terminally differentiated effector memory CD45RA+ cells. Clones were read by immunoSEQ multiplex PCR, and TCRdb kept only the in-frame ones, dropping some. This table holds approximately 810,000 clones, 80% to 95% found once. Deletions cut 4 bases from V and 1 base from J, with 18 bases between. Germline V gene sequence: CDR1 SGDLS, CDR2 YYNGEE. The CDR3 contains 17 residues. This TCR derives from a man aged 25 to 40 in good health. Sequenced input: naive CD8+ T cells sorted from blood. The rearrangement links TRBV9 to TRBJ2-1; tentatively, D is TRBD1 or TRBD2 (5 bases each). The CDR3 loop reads CASSSKLGTLSYNEQFF. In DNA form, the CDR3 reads TGTGCCAGCAGCTCAAAGCTGGGGACGCTATCCTACAATGAGCAGTTCTTC. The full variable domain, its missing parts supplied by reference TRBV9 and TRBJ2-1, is DSGVTQTPKHLITATGQRVTLRCSPRSGDLSVYWYQQSLDQGLQFLIQYYNGEERAKGNILERFSAQQFPDLHSELNLSSLELGDSALYFCASSSKLGTLSYNEQFFGPGTRLTVL.